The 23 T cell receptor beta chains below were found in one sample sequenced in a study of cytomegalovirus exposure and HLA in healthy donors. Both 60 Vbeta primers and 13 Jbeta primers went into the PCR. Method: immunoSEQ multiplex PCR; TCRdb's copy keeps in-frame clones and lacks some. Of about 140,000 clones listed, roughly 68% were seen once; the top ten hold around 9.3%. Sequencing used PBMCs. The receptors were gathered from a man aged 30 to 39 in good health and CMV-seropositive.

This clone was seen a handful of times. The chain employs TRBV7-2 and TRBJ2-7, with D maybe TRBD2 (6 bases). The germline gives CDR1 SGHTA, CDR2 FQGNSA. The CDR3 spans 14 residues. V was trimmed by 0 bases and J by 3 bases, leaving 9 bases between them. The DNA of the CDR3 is TGTGCCAGCAGCTTAGCCCGGGGGAGCTACGAGCAGTACTTC. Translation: CASSLARGSYEQYF.

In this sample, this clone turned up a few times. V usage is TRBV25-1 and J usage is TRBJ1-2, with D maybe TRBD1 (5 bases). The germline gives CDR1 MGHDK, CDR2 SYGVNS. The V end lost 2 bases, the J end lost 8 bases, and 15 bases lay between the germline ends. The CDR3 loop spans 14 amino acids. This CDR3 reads CASSEVFGAPGYTF. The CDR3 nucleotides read TGTGCCAGCAGTGAAGTTTTTGGGGCGCCCGGCTACACCTTC.

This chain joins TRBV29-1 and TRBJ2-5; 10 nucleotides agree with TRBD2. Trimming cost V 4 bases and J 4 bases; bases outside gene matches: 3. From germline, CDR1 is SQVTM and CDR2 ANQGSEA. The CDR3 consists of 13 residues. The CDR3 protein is CSVASGSTETQYF. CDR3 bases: TGCAGCGTTGCTAGCGGGAGTACAGAGACCCAGTACTTC.

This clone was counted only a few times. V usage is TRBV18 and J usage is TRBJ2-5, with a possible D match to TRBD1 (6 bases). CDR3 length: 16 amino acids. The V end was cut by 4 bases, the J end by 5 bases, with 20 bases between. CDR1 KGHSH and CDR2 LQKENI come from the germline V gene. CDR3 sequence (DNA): TGTGCCAGCTCACGACCAACAACAGGGATCACGGAGACCCAGTACTTC. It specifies CASSRPTTGITETQYF.

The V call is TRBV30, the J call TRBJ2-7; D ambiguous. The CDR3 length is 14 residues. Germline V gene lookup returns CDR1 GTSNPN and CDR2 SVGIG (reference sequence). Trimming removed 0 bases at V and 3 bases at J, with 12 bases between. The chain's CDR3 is CAWSVAAQLYEQYF. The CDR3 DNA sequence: TGTGCCTGGAGTGTAGCTGCCCAACTCTACGAGCAGTACTTC.

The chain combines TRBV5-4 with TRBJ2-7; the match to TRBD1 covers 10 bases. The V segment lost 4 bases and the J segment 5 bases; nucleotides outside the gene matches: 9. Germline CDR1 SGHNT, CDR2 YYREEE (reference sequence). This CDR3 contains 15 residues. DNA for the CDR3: TGTGCCAGCAGCATCCGGGACAGGGGTGCCCACGAGCAGTACTTC. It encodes CASSIRDRGAHEQYF.

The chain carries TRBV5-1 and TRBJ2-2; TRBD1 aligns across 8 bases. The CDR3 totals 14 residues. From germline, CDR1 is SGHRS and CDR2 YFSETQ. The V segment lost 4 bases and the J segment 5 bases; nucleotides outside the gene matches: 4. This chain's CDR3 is CASSPGQGTGELFF. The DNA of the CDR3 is TGCGCCAGCAGCCCCGGACAGGGAACCGGGGAGCTGTTTTTT.

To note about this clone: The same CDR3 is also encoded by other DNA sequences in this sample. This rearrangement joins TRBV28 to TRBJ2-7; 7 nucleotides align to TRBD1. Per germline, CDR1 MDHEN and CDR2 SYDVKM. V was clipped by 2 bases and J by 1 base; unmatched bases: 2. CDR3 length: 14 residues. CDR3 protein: CASSLRGLSYEQYF. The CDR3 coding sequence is TGTGCCAGCAGTTTAAGGGGGCTATCCTACGAGCAGTACTTC.

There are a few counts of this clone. The CDR3 loop is CASSAGQGRETQYF. The CDR3 bases are TGCGCCAGCAGCGCCGGACAGGGGAGGGAGACCCAGTACTTC. This rearrangement joins TRBV5-1 to TRBJ2-5; 9 bases line up with TRBD1. The germline CDR1 and CDR2 sequences are SGHRS and YFSETQ. Unmatched junction bases numbered 6, after V lost 4 bases and J lost 5 bases. CDR3 length equals 14 residues.

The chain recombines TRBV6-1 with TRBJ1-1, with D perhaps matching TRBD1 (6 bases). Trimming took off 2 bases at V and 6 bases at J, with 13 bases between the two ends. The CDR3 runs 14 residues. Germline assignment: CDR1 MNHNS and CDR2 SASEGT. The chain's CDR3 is CASSELDRRAEAFF. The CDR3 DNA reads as TGTGCCAGCAGTGAATTAGACAGGCGGGCTGAAGCTTTCTTT.

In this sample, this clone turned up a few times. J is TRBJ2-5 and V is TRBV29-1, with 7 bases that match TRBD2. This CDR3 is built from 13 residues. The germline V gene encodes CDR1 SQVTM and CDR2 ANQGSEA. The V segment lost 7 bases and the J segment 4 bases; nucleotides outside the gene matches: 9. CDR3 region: CSGLAGQRETQYF. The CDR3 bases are TGCAGCGGCTTAGCGGGTCAACGAGAGACCCAGTACTTC.

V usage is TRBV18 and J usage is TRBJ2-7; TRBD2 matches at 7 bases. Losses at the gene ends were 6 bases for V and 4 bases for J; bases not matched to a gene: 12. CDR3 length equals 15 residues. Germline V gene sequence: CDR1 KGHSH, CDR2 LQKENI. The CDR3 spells CASSLASLAVYEQYF. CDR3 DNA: TGTGCCAGCTCGCTCGCGAGCCTAGCGGTTTACGAGCAGTACTTC.

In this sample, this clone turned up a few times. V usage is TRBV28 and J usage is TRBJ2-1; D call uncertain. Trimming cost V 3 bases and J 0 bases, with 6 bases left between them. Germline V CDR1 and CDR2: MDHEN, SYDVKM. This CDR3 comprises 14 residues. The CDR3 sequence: CASSFLDSYNEQFF. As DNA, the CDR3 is TGTGCCAGCAGTTTTTTAGACTCCTACAATGAGCAGTTCTTC.

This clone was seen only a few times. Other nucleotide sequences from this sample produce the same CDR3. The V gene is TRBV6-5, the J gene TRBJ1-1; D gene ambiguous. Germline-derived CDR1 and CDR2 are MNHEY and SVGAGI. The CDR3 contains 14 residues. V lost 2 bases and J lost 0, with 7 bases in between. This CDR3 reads CASSYGGMNTEAFF. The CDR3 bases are TGTGCCAGCAGTTACGGCGGAATGAACACTGAAGCTTTCTTT.

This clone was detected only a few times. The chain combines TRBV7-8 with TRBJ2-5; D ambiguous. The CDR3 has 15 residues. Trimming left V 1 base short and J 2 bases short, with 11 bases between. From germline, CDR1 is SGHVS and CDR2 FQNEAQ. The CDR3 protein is CASSLGAPSQETQYF. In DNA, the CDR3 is TGTGCCAGCAGCTTAGGTGCTCCCAGTCAAGAGACCCAGTACTTC. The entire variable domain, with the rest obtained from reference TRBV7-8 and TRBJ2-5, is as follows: GAGVSQSPRYKVAKRGQDVALRCDPISGHVSLFWYQQALGQGPEFLTYFQNEAQLDKSGLPSDRFFAERPEGSVSTLKIQRTQQEDSAVYLCASSLGAPSQETQYFGPGTRLLVL.

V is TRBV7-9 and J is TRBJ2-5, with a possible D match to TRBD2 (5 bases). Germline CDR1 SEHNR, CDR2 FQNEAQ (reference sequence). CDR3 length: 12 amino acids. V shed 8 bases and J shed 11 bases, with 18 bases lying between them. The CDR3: CASGVGPGEQYF. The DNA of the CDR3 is TGTGCCAGCGGGGTAGGGCCCGGGGAGCAGTACTTC.

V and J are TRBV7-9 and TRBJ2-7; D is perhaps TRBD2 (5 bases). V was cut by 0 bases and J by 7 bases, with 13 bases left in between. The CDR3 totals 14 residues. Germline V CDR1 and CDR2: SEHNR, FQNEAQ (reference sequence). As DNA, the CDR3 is TGTGCCAGCAGCTTAGCTTTATCGTCGGGGGAGCAGTACTTC. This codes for CASSLALSSGEQYF.

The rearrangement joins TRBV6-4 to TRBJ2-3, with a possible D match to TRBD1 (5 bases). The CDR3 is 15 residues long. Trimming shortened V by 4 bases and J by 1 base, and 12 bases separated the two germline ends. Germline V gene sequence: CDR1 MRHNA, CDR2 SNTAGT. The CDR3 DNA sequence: TGTGCCAGCAGTGCCACCGACAGAGGCACAGATACGCAGTATTTT. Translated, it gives CASSATDRGTDTQYF.

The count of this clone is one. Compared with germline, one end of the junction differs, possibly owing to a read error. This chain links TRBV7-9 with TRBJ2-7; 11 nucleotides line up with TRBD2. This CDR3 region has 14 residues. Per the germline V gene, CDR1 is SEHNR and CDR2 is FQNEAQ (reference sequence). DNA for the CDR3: TGTGCCAGCAGCTCGACTAGCGGGGTCTACGCGCAGTACTTC. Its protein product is CASSSTSGVYAQYF.

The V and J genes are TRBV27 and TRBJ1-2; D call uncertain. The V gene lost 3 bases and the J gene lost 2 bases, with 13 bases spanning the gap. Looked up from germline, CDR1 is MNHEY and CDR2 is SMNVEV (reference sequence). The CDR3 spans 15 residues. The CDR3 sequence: CASSFFREINYGYTF. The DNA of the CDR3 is TGTGCCAGCAGTTTCTTTCGGGAAATCAACTATGGCTACACCTTC.

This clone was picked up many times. CDR3 bases: TGTGCCACCGGGGCTCTGACAGGGGGCGACACTGAAGCTTTCTTT. Translated: CATGALTGGDTEAFF. This chain uses TRBV10-3 with TRBJ1-1; 10 bases align to TRBD1. The germline CDR1 and CDR2 sequences are ENHRY and SYGVKD. The CDR3 length is 15 residues. The ends lost 10 bases at V and 3 bases at J; junction bases unmatched: 11.

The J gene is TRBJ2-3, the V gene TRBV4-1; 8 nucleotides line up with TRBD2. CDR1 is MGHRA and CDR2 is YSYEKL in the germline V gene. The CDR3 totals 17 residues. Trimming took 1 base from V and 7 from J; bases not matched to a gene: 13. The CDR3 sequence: CASSQGVRREGLYTQYF. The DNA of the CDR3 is TGCGCCAGCAGCCAAGGAGTCCGCCGGGAGGGCCTGTATACGCAGTATTTT.

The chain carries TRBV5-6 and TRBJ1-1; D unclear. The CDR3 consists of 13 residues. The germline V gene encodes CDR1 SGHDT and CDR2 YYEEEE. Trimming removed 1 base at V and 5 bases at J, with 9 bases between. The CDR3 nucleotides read TGTGCCAGCAGCTTGTTTTCCGGGACTGAAGCTTTCTTT. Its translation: CASSLFSGTEAFF.